Below, 15 T cell receptor beta chains from the same sample are listed, as sequenced in a study of shared clonotypes between healthy human individuals. CD8 cells classed as naive were CD45RO-negative and positively selected for CCR7, excluding terminally differentiated effector memory CD45RA+ cells. TCRdb's copy holds only in-frame clones and misses some; the assay was immunoSEQ multiplex PCR. This table holds 550,000 to 750,000 clones, nearly 97% found once. The specimen sequenced was naive CD8+ T cells sorted from blood. Receptors were obtained from a woman between 25 and 40 years old in good health.

CDR3: CASSIVLLTDTQYF. CDR3 DNA: TGTGCCAGCAGTATCGTCCTCCTCACAGATACGCAGTATTTT. The chain uses TRBV5-5 and TRBJ2-3; D gene ambiguous. The CDR3 is 14 residues long. Trimming took off 5 bases at V and 2 bases at J, with 12 bases between the two ends. In germline, CDR1 is SGHKS, CDR2 YYEKEE (reference sequence). The variable domain in full, with the rest retrieved from reference TRBV5-5 and TRBJ2-3, is DAGVTQSPTHLIKTRGQQVTLRCSPISGHKSVSWYQQVLGQGPQFIFQYYEKEERGRGNFPDRFSARQFPNYSSELNVNALLLGDSALYLCASSIVLLTDTQYFGPGTRLTVL.

The CDR3 reads CASSTAGEQYF. CDR3 sequence (DNA): TGTGCCAGTTCTACGGCGGGGGAGCAGTACTTC. The gene calls are TRBV5-4 and TRBJ2-7, with D tentatively TRBD2 (6 bases). With 8 bases removed from V and 7 bases from J, the gap between germline ends came to 13 bases. CDR3 length equals 11 residues. Germline loops: CDR1 SGHNT, CDR2 YYREEE (reference sequence).

J is TRBJ2-7 and V is TRBV28; 9 bases agree with TRBD1. This CDR3 contains 15 residues. CDR1 and CDR2 (germline): MDHEN, SYDVKM. After removal of 3 bases from V and 3 bases from J, the junction contained 6 bases not matched to a gene. CDR3 sequence reads: CASSLSDRGVYEQYF. For the CDR3, the DNA is TGTGCCAGCAGTTTGAGTGACAGGGGGGTCTACGAGCAGTACTTC.

Details on this clone: In the same sample, other DNA sequences code for this CDR3. CDR3 DNA: TGCAGCGTTCCCTTAGCGGGAGAGGCTTTCAATGAGCAGTTCTTC. Translating gives CSVPLAGEAFNEQFF. The chain joins TRBV29-1 to TRBJ2-1; 9 nucleotides agree with TRBD2. V lost 5 bases and J lost 6; bases outside the gene matches: 11. The CDR3 covers 15 residues. Germline lookup yields CDR1 SQVTM and CDR2 ANQGSEA.

V is TRBV6-5 and J is TRBJ1-2, with unresolved D. The ends were cut back, 0 bases at V and 2 bases at J, with 13 bases in the middle. The CDR3 runs to 16 residues. The germline V gene encodes CDR1 MNHEY and CDR2 SVGAGI. The CDR3 DNA reads as TGTGCCAGCAGTTACTCGAGCGGTGAAGTAAACTATGGCTACACCTTC. Protein product: CASSYSSGEVNYGYTF.

The chain recombines TRBV4-1 with TRBJ2-7; no definite D call. Germline loops: CDR1 MGHRA, CDR2 YSYEKL. V lost 4 bases, J lost 5 bases, and 15 bases lay in between. The CDR3 runs 14 residues. CDR3 in DNA: TGCGCCAGCAGCCGTTATCTAGACCAGGACGAGCAGTACTTC. The encoded protein is CASSRYLDQDEQYF.

The rearrangement uses TRBV23-1 and TRBJ2-7, with D unclear. TRBV23-1 is an ORF; its function is uncertain. Trimming shortened V by 0 bases and J by 2 bases, and 11 bases separated the two germline ends. CDR3 length: 15 amino acids. Here the CDR3 reads CASSQSANSPYEQYF. DNA for the CDR3: TGCGCCAGCAGTCAATCTGCCAACTCCCCCTACGAGCAGTACTTC.

A remark on this clone: The identical CDR3 is also encoded by other nucleotide sequences in the sample. V usage is TRBV27 and J usage is TRBJ2-1, with 14 bases aligning to TRBD2. The CDR3 covers 15 residues. The germline gives CDR1 MNHEY, CDR2 SMNVEV (reference sequence). The ends lost 5 bases at V and 7 bases at J; junction bases unmatched: 4. In DNA, the CDR3 is TGTGCCAGCAGTAGCGGGACTAGCGGGAGAAATGAGCAGTTCTTC. Translating it yields CASSSGTSGRNEQFF.

The CDR3 region has the DNA TGTGCCATCAGTGAGTCAGTTAGGGAAAATCAACGCAATGAGCAGTTCTTC. Translation: CAISESVRENQRNEQFF. The chain is built from TRBV10-3 and TRBJ2-1, with D unresolved. Germline loops: CDR1 ENHRY, CDR2 SYGVKD. Trimming shortened V by 0 bases and J by 6 bases, and 18 bases separated the two germline ends. The CDR3 contains 17 residues.

In DNA, the CDR3 is TGTGCCAGCAGTGCCGGGACAGGGGGCGCGAGCGGCTACACCTTC. Translating gives CASSAGTGGASGYTF. The chain joins TRBV27 to TRBJ1-2; 12 positions match TRBD1. CDR3 length: 15 residues. Per germline, CDR1 MNHEY and CDR2 SMNVEV (reference sequence). With 5 bases clipped from V and 8 bases from J, the junction kept 9 bases outside the gene matches.

The V gene is TRBV7-8, the J gene TRBJ2-7; D uncertain. The CDR3 spans 17 residues. Trimming removed 0 bases from V and 2 bases from J, with 17 bases in between. Germline V lookup: CDR1 SGHVS, CDR2 FQNEAQ. CDR3 coding DNA: TGTGCCAGCAGCTTAGCTACAGAACTCCGGCCCCCCTACGAGCAGTACTTC. It specifies CASSLATELRPPYEQYF.

CDR3 in DNA: TGTGCCAGCAGCCAAGAAGACAGCTTCTCCTACGAGCAGTACTTC. The encoded protein is CASSQEDSFSYEQYF. The chain carries TRBV4-2 and TRBJ2-7, with a tentative D call TRBD1 (5 bases). The CDR3 runs to 15 residues. The germline V and J ends were trimmed by 0 bases and 0 bases, with 9 bases remaining between them. Per germline, CDR1 LGHNA and CDR2 YNFKEQ.

The rearrangement uses TRBV28 and TRBJ2-7; D is undetermined. Trimming cost V 2 bases and J 1 base, with 9 bases left between them. The CDR3 has 14 amino acids. The germline CDR1 and CDR2 sequences are MDHEN and SYDVKM. In DNA, the CDR3 is TGTGCCAGCAGTTTACCCGAGTTATCCTACGAGCAGTACTTC. It translates to CASSLPELSYEQYF.

This chain connects TRBV7-3 to TRBJ1-5; D is ambiguous. The CDR3 length is 18 residues. V dropped 2 bases and J dropped 0 bases, with 17 bases sitting between them. Germline CDR1 is SGHTA and CDR2 is FQGTGA. The DNA of the CDR3 is TGTGCCAGCAGCTTACTGGGAACACCTAAGAATAGCAATCAGCCCCAGCATTTT. Residues: CASSLLGTPKNSNQPQHF.

The rearrangement uses TRBV6-1 and TRBJ2-1; D may be TRBD1 or TRBD2 (6 bases each). CDR3 length: 14 residues. V gave up 7 bases and J gave up 15 bases, with 25 bases separating them. Germline V gene lookup returns CDR1 MNHNS and CDR2 SASEGT. Here the CDR3 reads CASISLVGGEGLFF. CDR3 coding DNA: TGTGCCAGCATCTCCTTAGTGGGGGGCGAAGGTCTGTTCTTC.